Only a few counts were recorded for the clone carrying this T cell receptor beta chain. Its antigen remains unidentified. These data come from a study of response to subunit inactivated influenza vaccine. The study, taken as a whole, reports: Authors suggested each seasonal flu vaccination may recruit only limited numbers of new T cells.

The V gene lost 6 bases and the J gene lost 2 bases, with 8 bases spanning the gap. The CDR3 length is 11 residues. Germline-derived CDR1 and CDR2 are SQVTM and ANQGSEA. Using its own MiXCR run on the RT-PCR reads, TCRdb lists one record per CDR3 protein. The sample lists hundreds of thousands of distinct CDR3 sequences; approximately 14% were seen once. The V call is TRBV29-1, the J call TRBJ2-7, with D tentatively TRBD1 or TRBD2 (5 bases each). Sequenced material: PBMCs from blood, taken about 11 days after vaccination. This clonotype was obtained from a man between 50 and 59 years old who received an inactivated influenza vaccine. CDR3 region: CSVGAAYEQYF. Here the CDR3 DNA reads TGCAGCGTCGGGGCAGCCTACGAGCAGTACTTC.